Detailed here is one TCR beta chain. This clone's antigen is unknown. There are no base qualities to consult, and no much larger clone falls within one base. Collaborating institutions collected whole blood in K2EDTA tubes following their own protocols. For TCRbeta analysis, collaborators shipped samples as frozen whole blood, isolated PBMCs, or DNA extracted from either of those sample types. The data are from a study of blood T cell repertoires in COVID-19 (TCRdb year 2020). Notes on the research overall: Collaborator samples came from the United States, Italy and Spain and covered acute and convalescent phases of COVID-19. The material from the prospective study consisted of cDNA or gDNA derived from T cells, B-cell-depleted T cells, or PBMCs. The repertoires were made available in a free public database intended to serve as a resource for research on the immune response to SARS-CoV-2. Where available, HLA class I and class II types were obtained from metadata supplied by the sample provider rather than from assay-based typing. The dataset comprised deeply sampled blood TCRbeta repertoires from subjects exposed to, actively infected with, or recovered from COVID-19. Nearly every sample came with metadata listing a de-identified subject ID, COVID-19 status, age in years and sex. Samples came from the ongoing ImmuneRACE study (first 160 participants) plus 1,254 subjects from 6 global collaborators. Study-wide findings and limitations: The quantity of clinical and demographic metadata differed by source and by participant and was supplied without curation.

TCRbeta CDR3 regions were amplified from genomic DNA by means of the immunoSEQ Assay, a bias-controlled multiplex PCR. Per the source publication's procedure: The number of nucleated cells in each sample was estimated by amplification of reference gene primers within the assay. Sequence reads were collapsed and filtered to measure the absolute abundance of every unique TCRbeta CDR3 rearrangement. Productive Simpson clonality was computed per sample as the square root of Simpson's diversity index over productive rearrangements. TCRdb mirrors the immuneACCESS table, restricted to in-frame sequences. Some clones are absent from its copies; in checked studies, under half trace to an unresolved V gene, and the reason for the others is unknown. That table furnishes V, J and clone size, whereas the DNA furnished D and trimming. This sample has 70,000 to 90,000 clones in its table, and around 88% of those were observed once. The ten largest clones capture under 8.5% of the sample.

Based on the germline V gene, the CDR1 and CDR2 sequences are MNHEY and SVGEGT. V is pruned by 6 bases and J by 4 bases, leaving 16 bases of the junction without a gene match. Spanning cysteine to phenylalanine, the CDR3 consists of 19 amino acids. Kept here is only the CDR3 DNA, which spans 57 bases and is read in frame from base 1. The rearrangement combines TRBV6-2 or TRBV6-3 with TRBJ2-2, with 11 bases in between that match TRBD2. This receptor was identified in a man aged 45 to 65 with active COVID-19. What was sequenced was peripheral blood. The bases are TGTGCCAGCAGCCCTCTAGCGGGGGGCCCCTCTAAACTCACCGGGGAGCTGTTTTTT. This codes for CASSPLAGGPSKLTGELFF.